The 12 T cell receptor beta chains given below trace back to one sample, sequenced in a study of CD8 T cells in ankylosing spondylitis. TCRdb reanalysed the 5' RACE reads using MiXCR and keeps one entry per CDR3 protein. Here the sample spans approximately 260,000 distinct CDR3 sequences, around 7.8% being singletons. The sample consisted of blood, either unsorted or a sorted T cell fraction (not recorded which). The origin of the receptors is a male donor with ankylosing spondylitis or in good health (not recorded which).

This chain joins TRBV3-1 and TRBJ2-7; D uncertain. The germline V gene has CDR1 LGHDT and CDR2 YNNKEL (reference sequence). The CDR3 runs to 17 residues. V dropped 11 bases and J dropped 1 base, with 27 bases sitting between them. Here the CDR3 reads CASPHIVRADGSYEQYF. As DNA, the CDR3 is TGTGCCTCCCCCCACATCGTAAGGGCTGACGGATCCTACGAGCAGTACTTC.

A few counts support this clonotype. The V and J genes are TRBV7-3 and TRBJ1-6; D gene ambiguous. Germline-derived CDR1 and CDR2 are SGHTA and FQGTGA. The germline V and J ends were trimmed by 0 bases and 2 bases, with 5 bases remaining between them. The CDR3 spans 15 residues. The CDR3 reads CASSLTSAYNSPLHF. CDR3 DNA: TGTGCCAGCAGCTTAACGTCAGCCTATAATTCACCCCTCCACTTT.

This clonotype was seen many times. The J gene is TRBJ1-5, the V gene TRBV20-1, with 7 bases fitting TRBD1. This CDR3 is built from 13 residues. The V gene end was trimmed by 3 bases and the J gene end by 7 bases; junction bases not matched to a gene: 6. The germline CDR1 and CDR2 sequences are DFQATT and SNEGSKA (reference sequence). CDR3 in DNA: TGCAGTGCTAGCCCCCAGGGGGGACAGCCCCAGCATTTT. Residues: CSASPQGGQPQHF.

This clonotype was recorded a few times. J is TRBJ2-3 and V is TRBV27; 7 bases map to TRBD1. Germline V gene data show CDR1 as MNHEY and CDR2 as SMNVEV (reference sequence). The J segment lost 3 bases and the V segment lost 6 bases, leaving 15 bases of the junction unmatched. The CDR3 length is 17 residues. CDR3 sequence: CASSYQPTGLETDTQYF. The CDR3 coding sequence is TGTGCCAGCAGCTATCAACCGACAGGGTTGGAGACAGATACGCAGTATTTT.

This clonotype has ten or more counts. The chain couples TRBV7-9 to TRBJ1-1, with 8 bases matching TRBD1. This CDR3 has 15 amino acids. The J segment lost 10 bases and the V segment lost 5 bases, leaving 15 bases of the junction unmatched. Germline-derived CDR1 and CDR2 are SEHNR and FQNEAQ (reference sequence). Written as DNA, the CDR3 is TGTGCCAGCAGCCCCCTCGGGGCAGGGGGCGCTGGAGCTTTCTTT. Its protein is CASSPLGAGGAGAFF.

The genes are TRBV5-4 and TRBJ2-7; TRBD2 aligns across 10 bases. V shed 3 bases, J shed 7 bases, and the junction held 25 bases outside the gene matches. The CDR3 runs 20 residues. The germline V gene has CDR1 SGHNT and CDR2 YYREEE (reference sequence). Here the CDR3 reads CASSWELPGSIVTSGMEQYF. In DNA, the CDR3 is TGTGCCAGCAGCTGGGAGTTACCCGGGAGTATTGTTACTAGCGGGATGGAGCAGTACTTC.

This clonotype was seen repeatedly, ten times or more. This chain connects TRBV6-5 to TRBJ1-2; D might be TRBD1 (6 bases). The V end lost 6 bases, the J end lost 6 bases, and 11 bases lay between the germline ends. Germline V gene lookup returns CDR1 MNHEY and CDR2 SVGAGI. This CDR3 region has 12 residues. Written as DNA, the CDR3 is TGTGCCAGCAGCTCGGGGGCTGATGGCTACACCTTC. Amino acid sequence: CASSSGADGYTF.

A few counts support this clonotype. The V call is TRBV12-3 or TRBV12-4, the J call TRBJ1-4, with a possible D match to TRBD1 (6 bases). The CDR3 consists of 16 residues. V was shortened by 1 base and J by 3 bases, with 12 bases between the two germline ends. The CDR3 DNA is TGTGCCAGCAGTTTAGGGGGGGCCACCCCTAATGAAAAACTGTTTTTT. This translates into CASSLGGATPNEKLFF.

This clonotype was counted ten times or more. The chain uses TRBV20-1 and TRBJ1-2; no reliable D call. CDR3 length: 11 amino acids. Germline V lookup: CDR1 DFQATT, CDR2 SNEGSKA (reference sequence). V gave up 4 bases and J gave up 2 bases, with 5 bases separating them. The CDR3 protein is CSATKNYGYTF. The CDR3 region has the DNA TGCAGTGCTACCAAAAACTATGGCTACACCTTC.

This clonotype was recorded at least ten times. The chain has TRBV27 and TRBJ1-2; the D gene is possibly TRBD1 (6 bases). The V gene's germline CDR1 is MNHEY and CDR2 SMNVEV (reference sequence). V dropped 0 bases and J dropped 2 bases, with 13 bases sitting between them. There are 16 residues in the CDR3. This CDR3 reads CASSLSEGQVNYGYTF. The CDR3 region has the DNA TGTGCCAGCAGTTTATCTGAGGGACAAGTCAACTATGGCTACACCTTC.

This clonotype occurred many times. The chain combines TRBV6-5 with TRBJ2-2, with 9 bases matching TRBD1. This CDR3 is 17 amino acids long. Germline CDR1 and CDR2: MNHEY and SVGAGI. With V trimmed by 0 bases and J by 5 bases, 7 bases remained unmatched. The CDR3 sequence is CASSYSIGTGITGELFF. The CDR3 DNA sequence: TGTGCCAGCAGTTACTCGATCGGGACAGGGATTACCGGGGAGCTGTTTTTT.

The J gene is TRBJ2-7, the V gene TRBV18; 7 bases align to TRBD1. This CDR3 has 14 amino acids. Unmatched junction bases numbered 10, after V lost 4 bases and J lost 7 bases. Germline V lookup: CDR1 KGHSH, CDR2 LQKENI. CDR3 amino acids: CASSLGQTLGEQYF. CDR3 sequence (DNA): TGTGCCAGCTCACTGGGACAGACCCTAGGTGAGCAGTACTTC.